This T cell receptor (beta chain) came from a study of cytomegalovirus exposure and HLA in healthy donors. Background on the study: Ancestry clustering placed 81% of 350 to 500 genotyped donors in the Caucasian-associated cluster.

Healthy bone marrow donors made up the donors. Primers for the PCR totalled 60 Vbeta and 13 Jbeta. In the original processing: Later work found 65 million to 90 million unique TCR beta chains, with around 10 million shared. Method: immunoSEQ multiplex PCR; TCRdb's copy keeps in-frame clones and lacks some. V and J calls and clone size are given by that table; D and trimming were obtained from the DNA. The data contain 110,000 or so clones, around 70% of them seen just once; the ten biggest clones take up 4% to 4.5%. CDR3 length: 15 residues. CDR1 is SGDLS and CDR2 is YYNGEE in the germline V gene. Trimming cost V 3 bases and J 1 base, with 11 bases left between them.

Sequencing used PBMCs. This TCR was recovered from a woman in her thirties or forties in good health and CMV-seropositive. The rearrangement joins TRBV9 to TRBJ1-3; D perhaps matches TRBD1 (5 bases). CDR3 nucleotides: TGTGCCAGCAGCGCGTCCAGGGTGTCTGGAAACACCATATATTTT. Protein sequence: CASSASRVSGNTIYF. Combining the CDR3 with reference TRBV9 and TRBJ1-3 gives the whole variable domain DSGVTQTPKHLITATGQRVTLRCSPRSGDLSVYWYQQSLDQGLQFLIQYYNGEERAKGNILERFSAQQFPDLHSELNLSSLELGDSALYFCASSASRVSGNTIYFGEGSWLTVV.